These 16 T cell receptor beta chains were sequenced from one sample in a study of Graves' ophthalmopathy and Graves' hyperthyroidism. The authors amplified TCR beta CDR3 regions, and they did so from RNA transcripts for repertoire sequencing. An initial RT-PCR round employing HTBI primers preceded a second-round multiplex PCR. From the multiplex PCR reads, TCRdb called clonotypes with MiXCR, one entry per CDR3 protein. Here the sample spans over a million distinct CDR3 sequences, roughly two fifths being singletons. Source material: peripheral blood or thyroid tissue (not recorded which). These receptors were obtained from an adult man with Graves' hyperthyroidism.

This rearrangement joins TRBV29-1 to TRBJ2-2; D is perhaps TRBD1 (6 bases). CDR1 is SQVTM and CDR2 is ANQGSEA in the germline V gene. The CDR3 extends over 14 amino acids. Deletions cut 5 bases from V and 3 bases from J, with 13 bases between. The CDR3 nucleotides are TGCAGCGTTCGGGACATAAGGGACACCGGGGAGCTGTTTTTT. This sequence encodes CSVRDIRDTGELFF.

The chain links TRBV10-3 to TRBJ2-7; D may be TRBD1 or TRBD2 (6 bases each). The CDR3 has 17 amino acids. V was clipped by 10 bases and J by 0 bases, with 25 bases between them. Per the germline V gene, CDR1 is ENHRY and CDR2 is SYGVKD. CDR3 protein: CASRPASGGGTSYEQYF. The CDR3 bases are TGTGCCAGCAGACCGGCTTCAGGAGGGGGAACCTCCTACGAGCAGTACTTC.

Only one count was recorded for this clonotype. V and J are TRBV5-1 and TRBJ2-7, with D possibly matching TRBD1 (6 bases). Germline V gene data show CDR1 as SGHRS and CDR2 as YFSETQ. The germline V and J ends were trimmed by 6 bases and 0 bases, with 13 bases remaining between them. The CDR3 totals 14 residues. Here the CDR3 DNA reads TGCGCCAGCACCCCGACAGGACTCTCCTACGAGCAGTACTTC. The encoded protein is CASTPTGLSYEQYF.

This clonotype was picked up a small number of times. The chain joins TRBV7-9 to TRBJ2-6, with a weak D call TRBD2 (6 bases). The V end was cut by 2 bases, the J end by 0 bases, with 8 bases between. The CDR3 spans 16 residues. Germline V CDR1 and CDR2: SEHNR, FQNEAQ (reference sequence). This chain's CDR3 is CASSLWRGSGANVLTF. The CDR3, as DNA: TGTGCCAGCAGCTTATGGAGGGGCTCTGGGGCCAACGTCCTGACTTTC.

This chain uses TRBV28 with TRBJ2-2; 13 bases match TRBD2. The CDR3 totals 17 residues. Per germline, CDR1 MDHEN and CDR2 SYDVKM. V was clipped by 5 bases and J by 3 bases; unmatched bases: 6. CDR3 sequence (DNA): TGTGCCAGCAGTCCAACTAGCGGGAGGGCCGACACCGGGGAGCTGTTTTTT. Its protein is CASSPTSGRADTGELFF.

The chain uses TRBV7-9 and TRBJ2-7, with TRBD1 as a possible D gene (6 bases). The length of the CDR3 is 15 residues. V gave up 5 bases and J gave up 0 bases, with 14 bases separating them. CDR1 SEHNR and CDR2 FQNEAQ come from the germline V gene (reference sequence). The CDR3 loop reads CASSHIQGSSYEQYF. Written as DNA, the CDR3 is TGTGCCAGCAGCCACATCCAGGGGTCCTCCTACGAGCAGTACTTC. The full variable domain, completed using reference TRBV7-9 and TRBJ2-7, is DTGVSQNPRHKITKRGQNVTFRCDPISEHNRLYWYRQTLGQGPEFLTYFQNEAQLEKSRLLSDRFSAERPKGSFSTLEIQRTEQGDSAMYLCASSHIQGSSYEQYFGPGTRLTVT.

This chain links TRBV10-3 with TRBJ2-7; TRBD2 aligns across 10 bases. The CDR3 is 15 amino acids. Germline-derived CDR1 and CDR2 are ENHRY and SYGVKD. V lost 4 bases and J lost 3; bases outside the gene matches: 6. The CDR3, as DNA: TGTGCCATCAGTGCTAGCGGACTAGCGGACTACGAGCAGTACTTC. It translates to CAISASGLADYEQYF.

The chain combines TRBV3-1 with TRBJ2-7; TRBD2 matches at 7 bases. The CDR3 extends over 14 amino acids. Germline-derived CDR1 and CDR2 are LGHDT and YNNKEL (reference sequence). With V trimmed by 4 bases and J by 2 bases, 5 bases remained unmatched. CDR3 amino acids: CASSPSSGAYEQYF. CDR3 bases: TGTGCCAGCAGCCCATCTAGCGGCGCCTACGAGCAGTACTTC.

This clonotype was seen a single time. Here the CDR3 reads CASREALEPQYF. The CDR3 DNA follows: TGTGCCAGCCGTGAGGCTTTGGAGCCCCAGTACTTC. V is TRBV6-9 and J is TRBJ2-5; D remains unclear. Germline V CDR1 and CDR2: MNHGY, SVAAGI. Trimming cost V 8 bases and J 9 bases, with 16 bases left between them. The CDR3 extends over 12 amino acids.

The rearrangement joins TRBV4-2 to TRBJ1-1; D ambiguous. CDR3 length equals 17 residues. Trimming stripped 1 base from V and 0 bases from J, with 15 bases between. The germline V gene has CDR1 LGHNA and CDR2 YNFKEQ. This CDR3 is CASSQVAPGSMNTEAFF. CDR3 DNA sequence: TGTGCCAGCAGCCAAGTCGCGCCCGGTTCGATGAACACTGAAGCTTTCTTT.

This clonotype occurred a few times. The chain is built from TRBV2 and TRBJ1-5; D not resolved. The CDR3 totals 14 residues. V dropped 8 bases and J dropped 2 bases, with 13 bases sitting between them. The germline V gene has CDR1 SNHLY and CDR2 FYNNEI. The CDR3 is CASSKVNRNQPQHF. CDR3 DNA sequence: TGTGCCAGCTCCAAGGTAAATCGCAATCAGCCCCAGCATTTT.

Many counts were recorded for this clonotype. The DNA for the CDR3 is TGTGCCAGCAGCTTAAGTGGAGGGGACGGCACCATATATTTT. This translates into CASSLSGGDGTIYF. This chain uses TRBV7-2 with TRBJ1-3; possibly TRBD1 for D (5 bases). CDR3 length: 14 residues. V was cut by 2 bases and J by 9 bases, with 14 bases left in between. Germline V lookup: CDR1 SGHTA, CDR2 FQGNSA.

This clonotype was found many times. The gene calls are TRBV7-9 and TRBJ2-5; weak D call: TRBD1 (5 bases). Germline V gives CDR1 SEHNR, CDR2 FQNEAQ (reference sequence). Trimming left V 5 bases short and J 0 bases short, with 10 bases between. The CDR3 extends over 14 amino acids. Written as DNA, the CDR3 is TGTGCCAGCAGCCAGACAGTATACCAAGAGACCCAGTACTTC. It is translated as CASSQTVYQETQYF.

This clonotype was observed many times. This chain joins TRBV7-6 and TRBJ1-2, with D tentatively TRBD1 (6 bases). The CDR3 covers 15 residues. The germline CDR1 and CDR2 sequences are SGHVS and FNYEAQ. V gave up 5 bases and J gave up 4 bases, with 17 bases separating them. The CDR3 nucleotides are TGTGCCAGCAGCAGTCGGGACAAGGGCATCTATGGCTACACCTTC. Amino acid sequence: CASSSRDKGIYGYTF.

This chain joins TRBV20-1 and TRBJ1-1; perhaps TRBD1 as D (5 bases). CDR1 and CDR2 (germline): DFQATT, SNEGSKA (reference sequence). CDR3 length: 16 residues. The V and J ends lost 3 bases and 0 bases respectively, with 17 bases between them. In DNA form, the CDR3 reads TGCAGTGCTAGCGGTCTAGCGGGGGACGTGAACACTGAAGCTTTCTTT. It is translated as CSASGLAGDVNTEAFF.

This clonotype was detected many times. The rearrangement links TRBV2 to TRBJ2-7; D is unresolved. Germline CDR1 SNHLY, CDR2 FYNNEI. This CDR3 spans 16 amino acids. The ends were cut back, 1 base at V and 0 bases at J, with 13 bases in the middle. The CDR3 region is CASSEVGTDISYEQYF. The CDR3 DNA sequence: TGTGCCAGCAGTGAAGTGGGAACAGACATCTCCTACGAGCAGTACTTC.